This T cell receptor beta chain stems from a study of identical twins. Each CDR3 protein is one row after TCRdb ran MiXCR on the 5' RACE reads. The sample holds about 690,000 distinct CDR3 sequences, 21% seen once. This CDR3 is 15 amino acids long. Trimming took off 0 bases at V and 2 bases at J, with 8 bases between the two ends. Germline lookup yields CDR1 LNHNV and CDR2 YYDKDF (reference sequence). The sample also formed part of further work on T cells expressing NK-cell markers. That paper adds: Sorted CD3+CD56+NKG2C+, CD3+CD56+NKG2C- and CD3+CD56-NKG2C+ T cells supplied TCR beta repertoires. Dominant NKG2C+ clonotypes accounted for about 1.0-8% of CD8+ T cells in a handful of donors. There remained a lack of clarity about HCMV specificity of expanded NKG2C+ T cell clones.

The specimen sequenced was PBMCs. The source of this sequence is a woman between 18 and 30 years old in good health. The chain is built from TRBV15 and TRBJ2-4; weak D call: TRBD2 (5 bases). The CDR3 region has the DNA TGTGCCACCAGCAGAGATCCGGGGTCCAAAAACATTCAGTACTTC. Translating gives CATSRDPGSKNIQYF.